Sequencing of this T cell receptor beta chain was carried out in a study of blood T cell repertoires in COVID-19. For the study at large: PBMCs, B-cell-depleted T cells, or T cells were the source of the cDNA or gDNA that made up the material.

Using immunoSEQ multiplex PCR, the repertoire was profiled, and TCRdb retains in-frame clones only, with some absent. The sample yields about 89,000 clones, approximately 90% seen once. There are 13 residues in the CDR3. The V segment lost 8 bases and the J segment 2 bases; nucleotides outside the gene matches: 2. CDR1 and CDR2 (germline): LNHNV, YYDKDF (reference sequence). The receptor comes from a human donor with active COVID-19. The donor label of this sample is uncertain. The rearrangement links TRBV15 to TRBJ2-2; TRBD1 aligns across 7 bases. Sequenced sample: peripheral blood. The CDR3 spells CATGTVNTGELFF. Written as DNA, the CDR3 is TGTGCCACCGGGACAGTTAACACCGGGGAGCTGTTTTTT. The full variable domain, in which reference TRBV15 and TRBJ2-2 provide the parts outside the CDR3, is DAMVIQNPRYQVTQFGKPVTLSCSQTLNHNVMYWYQQKSSQAPKLLFHYYDKDFNNEADTPDNFQSRRPNTSFCFLDIRSPGLGDTAMYLCATGTVNTGELFFGEGSRLTVL.